This T cell receptor (beta chain) was sequenced in a study of blood T cell repertoires in COVID-19. Study in general: Spain, Italy and the United States supplied samples that represented acute and convalescent COVID-19. In each case, the material was cDNA or gDNA derived from T cells, B-cell-depleted T cells, or PBMCs.

V lost 6 bases, J lost 4 bases, and 15 bases lay in between. The V gene's germline CDR1 is LNHDA and CDR2 SQIVND (reference sequence). The CDR3 contains 15 residues. In the authors' workflow: Researchers report that nucleated cell counts were estimated from reference gene primer amplification. Profiled with immunoSEQ multiplex PCR; TCRdb holds only in-frame clones, not every one. The V and J calls and clone size come from that table; D and trimming were worked out from the DNA. Of a few hundred thousand clones in the sample, approximately 77% are singletons; the top ten hold around 3.2%. What was sequenced was peripheral blood. This clonotype was obtained from a woman aged 18 to 35 with acute or convalescent COVID-19. V usage is TRBV19 and J usage is TRBJ1-4; maybe TRBD1 (5 bases). DNA for the CDR3: TGTGCCAGTAGCCTACAGGCGCCGATTAATGAAAAACTGTTTTTT. This codes for CASSLQAPINEKLFF. Supplemented by reference TRBV19 and TRBJ1-4, the full variable domain reads DGGITQSPKYLFRKEGQNVTLSCEQNLNHDAMYWYRQDPGQGLRLIYYSQIVNDFQKGDIAEGYSVSREKKESFPLTVTSAQKNPTAFYLCASSLQAPINEKLFFGSGTQLSVL.